This is a list of T cell receptor beta chains from one sample in a study of T cell responses to AZD1222 COVID-19 vaccine. Here immunoSEQ multiplex PCR was the method, and the copy in TCRdb shows in-frame clones only, minus some. The table includes more than 70,000 clones, around 90% detected once. This sample comprised peripheral blood, obtained 28 days after the second AZD1222 dose. The receptors were gathered from an adult who received the AZD1222 COVID-19 vaccine. Each CDR3 is given with its conserved first and last residue. A D gene is named only where the DNA matches it firmly. Size tells how often a clone was seen (once, few, many) or the class of an expanded clone, and some rows leave it out.

J	size	D	V	CDR3	DNA
TRBJ2-2	NA	NA	TRBV23-1	CASSQWSGQNTGELFF	TGCGCCAGCAGTCAATGGTCGGGACAGAACACCGGGGAGCTGTTTTTT
TRBJ1-6	NA	TRBD1	TRBV11-3	CASSFRDRDSPLHF	TGTGCCAGCAGCTTTCGGGACAGGGATTCACCCCTCCACTTT
TRBJ2-3	NA	NA	TRBV2	CASNKGYMTDTQYF	TGTGCCAGCAATAAAGGGTACATGACAGATACGCAGTATTTT
TRBJ2-3	NA	NA	TRBV6-2/TRBV6-3	CASSSLREITDTQYF	TGTGCCAGCAGTTCCCTCCGGGAGATCACAGATACGCAGTATTTT
TRBJ1-1	NA	NA	TRBV4-2	CASSQDQGTNTEAFF	TGTGCCAGCAGCCAAGATCAAGGGACCAACACTGAAGCTTTCTTT
TRBJ1-6	once	NA	TRBV27	CAGRGYNSPLHF	TGTGCCGGCCGGGGTTATAATTCACCCCTCCACTTT
TRBJ1-2	few	TRBD1	TRBV2	CASSAGQYNYGYTF	TGTGCCAGCAGTGCGGGACAGTATAACTATGGCTACACCTTC
TRBJ1-1	once	NA	TRBV7-9	CASSLGRGGLEAFF	TGTGCCAGCAGCTTAGGGAGGGGGGGTCTTGAAGCTTTCTTT
TRBJ2-1	NA	NA	TRBV29-1	CSVEYPSSYNEQFF	TGCAGCGTTGAATATCCTAGTTCCTACAATGAGCAGTTCTTC
TRBJ2-7	NA	NA	TRBV6-5	CASSYSNTPSYEQYF	TGTGCCAGCAGTTACTCAAACACACCTTCCTACGAGCAGTACTTC
TRBJ1-1	NA	NA	TRBV6-6	CASSRGPMNTEAFF	TGTGCCAGCAGCCGGGGACCCATGAACACTGAAGCTTTCTTT
TRBJ1-3	NA	NA	TRBV30	CAWSRAGNTIYF	TGTGCCTGGAGTAGGGCTGGAAACACCATATATTTT
TRBJ1-4	NA	NA	TRBV6-5	CASTPSLNEKLFF	TGTGCCAGCACTCCCAGCCTTAATGAAAAACTGTTTTTT
TRBJ2-7	NA	NA	TRBV5-1	CASSLLGPTSYEQYF	TGCGCCAGCAGCTTGTTGGGGCCCACCTCCTACGAGCAGTACTTC
TRBJ1-5	NA	TRBD1	TRBV12-3/TRBV12-4	CASSADRGQPQHF	TGTGCCAGCAGTGCGGACAGGGGCCAGCCCCAGCATTTT
TRBJ2-3	NA	NA	TRBV11-2	CASRLGGLGDTQYF	TGTGCCAGCAGACTAGGAGGTCTCGGAGATACGCAGTATTTT
TRBJ2-1	NA	TRBD2	TRBV5-1	CASSYSGTSGSYNEQFF	TGCGCCAGCAGCTACTCCGGGACTAGCGGTTCCTACAATGAGCAGTTCTTC
TRBJ2-2	NA	TRBD2	TRBV7-7	CAIARREKVTGELFF	TGTGCCATCGCCCGGCGGGAGAAGGTCACCGGGGAGCTGTTTTTT
TRBJ2-2	NA	TRBD2	TRBV3-1/TRBV3-2	CASSRTSASTGELFF	TGTGCCAGCAGCCGAACTAGCGCTAGCACCGGGGAGCTGTTTTTT
TRBJ1-2	NA	NA	TRBV19	CASSPTNTYGYTF	TGTGCCAGTAGCCCAACCAACACCTATGGCTACACCTTC
TRBJ2-3	NA	NA	TRBV6-6	CASRDHRGTDTQYF	TGTGCCAGCAGAGATCACAGAGGCACAGATACGCAGTATTTT